This T cell receptor (beta chain) was profiled in a study of cytomegalovirus exposure and HLA in healthy donors. Findings of the study overall: Earlier analysis yielded a pattern in which most TCR beta V segments were productive about 90% or about 30% of the time.

The germline V gene has CDR1 SGHDT and CDR2 YYEEEE. The V end lost 4 bases, the J end lost 1 base, and 16 bases lay between the germline ends. This CDR3 is built from 16 residues. For this clone: The antigen is unknown.

The PCR contained 60 Vbeta and 13 Jbeta primers. TCRdb keeps only in-frame clones here, not all; method: immunoSEQ multiplex PCR. The sample includes about 77,000 clones, approximately 80% of them seen just once. Sequenced sample: PBMCs. The V gene is TRBV5-6, the J gene TRBJ2-3; possible D gene TRBD2, 5 bases. The TCR was taken from a man aged 35 to 55 in good health and CMV-seronegative. CDR3 residues: CASSPTPGIGTDTQYF. The CDR3 bases are TGTGCCAGCAGCCCAACGCCGGGGATCGGCACAGATACGCAGTATTTT. The full variable domain, rest sourced from reference TRBV5-6 and TRBJ2-3, is DAGVTQSPTHLIKTRGQQVTLRCSPKSGHDTVSWYQQALGQGPQFIFQYYEEEERQRGNFPDRFSGHQFPNYSSELNVNALLLGDSALYLCASSPTPGIGTDTQYFGPGTRLTVL.